Following are 17 T cell receptor beta chains from one sample sequenced in a study of T cells in AML relapse after transplant. TCR alpha and beta chains were amplified from RNA by modified RACE PCR. MiXCR, run by TCRdb on the PCR reads, gives a single entry per CDR3 protein. The sample carries fewer than 4,500 distinct CDR3 sequences, about 10% recorded once. This material consisted of bone marrow, either the whole sample or a sorted T cell fraction (not recorded which), taken in complete remission. The source of these receptors is a human donor who had a stem cell transplant for acute myeloid leukemia. Some T cells here may be from the graft donor.

This clonotype is deemed medium-sized. This chain connects TRBV6-2 or TRBV6-3 to TRBJ2-3; 7 positions match TRBD2. The CDR3 is made up of 15 amino acids. The germline V gene has CDR1 MNHEY and CDR2 SVGEGT. V shed 5 bases and J 0 bases; nucleotides not matched to a gene: 5. CDR3 region: CASSPGLRSTDTQYF. CDR3 sequence (DNA): TGTGCCAGCAGTCCGGGACTACGTAGCACAGATACGCAGTATTTT.

By its share, this clonotype is medium-sized. The chain recombines TRBV28 with TRBJ1-5, with no clear D. CDR1 and CDR2 from the germline V gene are MDHEN and SYDVKM. V was clipped by 2 bases and J by 8 bases, with 16 bases between them. This CDR3 has 15 amino acids. The CDR3 DNA follows: TGTGCCAGCAGTTTAGTATCAGTGGGAAGGGAGCCCCAGCATTTT. As protein: CASSLVSVGREPQHF. The full variable domain, its missing parts supplied by reference TRBV28 and TRBJ1-5, is DVKVTQSSRYLVKRTGEKVFLECVQDMDHENMFWYRQDPGLGLRLIYFSYDVKMKEKGDIPEGYSVSREKKERFSLILESASTNQTSMYLCASSLVSVGREPQHFGDGTRLSIL.

This clonotype is labeled medium-sized. The chain couples TRBV12-3 or TRBV12-4 to TRBJ2-1; TRBD1 agrees at 11 bases. The CDR3 totals 12 residues. J was trimmed by 12 bases and V by 3 bases; bases with no gene match: 1. The CDR3 sequence is CASSFGTGGQFF. DNA of the CDR3: TGTGCCAGCAGTTTTGGGACAGGGGGGCAGTTCTTC.

This clonotype is medium-sized (0.01 to 0.1%) within its sample. The rearrangement links TRBV6-6 to TRBJ2-5; TRBD2 might be the D (5 bases). The CDR3 is 14 amino acids. V lost 4 bases, J lost 5 bases, and 14 bases lay in between. The V gene's germline CDR1 is MNHNY and CDR2 SVGAGI (reference sequence). DNA of the CDR3: TGTGCCAGCAGTTCAGACTCAGCGGCGGAGACCCAGTACTTC. Its protein is CASSSDSAAETQYF.

This clonotype is labeled medium-sized. The chain is built from TRBV5-4 and TRBJ2-7; TRBD1 agrees at 10 bases. V was pared by 3 bases and J by 6 bases, with 6 bases of the junction left unmatched. The germline V gene encodes CDR1 SGHNT and CDR2 YYREEE (reference sequence). CDR3 length: 14 amino acids. The CDR3 DNA reads as TGTGCCAGCAGCTCCCCAGGGACAGGGGTCGAGCAGTACTTC. Its protein product is CASSSPGTGVEQYF.

Comments on this clonotype: This may come from a read error, since a much larger clone is one base off. The chain couples TRBV5-1 to TRBJ2-5; D is undetermined. The V end lost 4 bases, the J end lost 1 base, and 11 bases lay between the germline ends. This CDR3 is built from 14 residues. Germline values: CDR1 SGHRS, CDR2 YFSETQ. The CDR3 loop is CASSQAGAQETQYF. The CDR3 DNA is TGCGCCAGCAGCCAGGCAGGAGCCCAAGAGACCCAGTACTTC.

By proportion, this clonotype is medium-sized. This rearrangement joins TRBV5-1 to TRBJ1-5; TRBD1 agrees at 9 bases. The CDR3 covers 14 residues. Germline assignment: CDR1 SGHRS and CDR2 YFSETQ. J lost 5 bases, V lost 6 bases, and 6 bases had no gene match. The CDR3 nucleotides read TGCGCCAGCACCCGGGGACAGGGCCATCAGCCCCAGCATTTT. It encodes CASTRGQGHQPQHF.

V usage is TRBV5-1 and J usage is TRBJ1-2, with 7 bases aligning to TRBD1. Germline V gene data show CDR1 as SGHRS and CDR2 as YFSETQ. Trimming at V came to 6 bases and at J to 6 bases, leaving 2 bases not matched to a gene. The CDR3 runs to 11 residues. The CDR3 DNA reads as TGCGCCAGCACCGGACAGGATGGCTACACCTTC. This gives the protein CASTGQDGYTF.

This clonotype is medium-sized. The chain carries TRBV20-1 and TRBJ2-7, with D unresolved. This CDR3 spans 12 amino acids. The germline V gene has CDR1 DFQATT and CDR2 SNEGSKA (reference sequence). V dropped 1 base and J dropped 6 bases, with 10 bases sitting between them. For the CDR3, the DNA is TGCAGTGCTAGAGGCCGCCGGGCCGAGCAGTACTTC. This codes for CSARGRRAEQYF.

In this sample, this clonotype turned up a few times. CDR3 protein: CASSLRGIYEQYF. Here the CDR3 DNA reads TGTGCCAGCAGCTTGAGGGGGATCTACGAGCAGTACTTC. The chain combines TRBV5-6 with TRBJ2-7, with D possibly being TRBD1 (6 bases). The CDR3 length is 13 residues. The germline V gene encodes CDR1 SGHDT and CDR2 YYEEEE. V was pared by 1 base and J by 3 bases, with 8 bases between.

The chain joins TRBV28 to TRBJ2-7; D not resolved. CDR1 MDHEN and CDR2 SYDVKM come from the germline V gene. CDR3 size: 15 residues. V was pared by 0 bases and J by 2 bases, with 11 bases between. CDR3: CASSLWQEIPYEQYF. The DNA of the CDR3 is TGTGCCAGCAGTTTATGGCAGGAGATACCCTACGAGCAGTACTTC.

In regard to this clonotype: A much larger clone lies a single base off, so this may be a read error. The rearrangement uses TRBV5-6 and TRBJ2-1; 14 bases agree with TRBD2. The V gene's germline CDR1 is SGHDT and CDR2 YYEEEE. The CDR3 covers 16 residues. The CDR3 reads CVSSAGTSGGDNEQFF. The CDR3 DNA is TGTGTCAGCAGCGCCGGGACTAGCGGGGGTGACAATGAGCAGTTCTTC.

V usage is TRBV6-5 and J usage is TRBJ1-1, with D possibly matching TRBD1 (6 bases). V shed 9 bases and J shed 1 base, with 18 bases lying between them. The germline CDR1 and CDR2 sequences are MNHEY and SVGAGI. This CDR3 spans 15 amino acids. The CDR3 bases are TGTGCCAGTAGTATTACGGGGGCCTCGAACACTGAAGCTTTCTTT. Amino acids: CASSITGASNTEAFF.

This clonotype was counted at least ten times. The genes are TRBV11-2 and TRBJ2-1, with D possibly TRBD2 on 5 matching bases. With 0 bases removed from V and 5 bases from J, the gap between germline ends came to 11 bases. CDR1 is SGHAT, CDR2 FQNNGV, per germline. The CDR3 contains 15 residues. This chain's CDR3 is CASSLEYSGNNEQFF. The CDR3 nucleotides read TGTGCCAGCAGCTTAGAATATTCCGGGAACAATGAGCAGTTCTTC.

By share of the sample, this clonotype is medium-sized (0.01 to 0.1%). V usage is TRBV6-5 and J usage is TRBJ2-7; 7 nucleotides align to TRBD1. V lost 0 bases, J lost 6 bases, and 11 bases stayed unmatched. The CDR3 totals 16 residues. The V gene's germline CDR1 is MNHEY and CDR2 SVGAGI. The CDR3 spells CASSYSKEGGFGEQYF. Written as DNA, the CDR3 is TGTGCCAGCAGTTACTCGAAGGAAGGGGGCTTCGGCGAGCAGTACTTC.

The chain uses TRBV9 and TRBJ2-1, with a possible D match to TRBD1 (6 bases). Trimming stripped 0 bases from V and 7 bases from J, with 14 bases between. This CDR3 region has 15 residues. Germline values: CDR1 SGDLS, CDR2 YYNGEE. The CDR3, as DNA: TGTGCCAGCAGCGTAGGAAATTTAGGGGGAAATGAGCAGTTCTTC. Amino acids: CASSVGNLGGNEQFF.

Sample share makes this clonotype medium-sized. This chain connects TRBV27 to TRBJ1-1; D is uncertain. CDR1 and CDR2 (germline): MNHEY, SMNVEV (reference sequence). The CDR3 is 15 residues long. V was pared by 10 bases and J by 1 base, with 19 bases between. The CDR3 nucleotides are TGTGCCACTAGAGAGGGCCTAACAAAGAACACTGAAGCTTTCTTT. The encoded protein is CATREGLTKNTEAFF.